The present T cell receptor (beta chain) was sequenced within a study of cytomegalovirus exposure and HLA in healthy donors (dated by TCRdb to about 2017). Study-wide context: In an earlier analysis of approximately 640 of the donors, 276 Gb of sequence data and approximately 100 million unique TCR beta sequences from 180 million or so T cells were reported. The aim of the study was to test whether cataloging public T cell receptors could identify signatures of past pathogen exposure. About 330 gigabases of sequencing data and approximately 92 million unique TCR sequences made up an early release that covered several hundred HLA-typed donors. A later genetic analysis took genome-wide SNP genotypes for about three fifths of the 666 donors and used that subset as a discovery cohort. Alongside the repertoire data, information on donor age, sex, ethnicity and CMV serostatus was compiled. The study used immunosequencing to profile the T cell repertoires of several hundred subjects and linked those repertoires to cytomegalovirus serostatus. Every repertoire in the discovery cohort had been generated on one and the same sequencing platform. Rather than drawing on any new phenotypic data, the later analysis identified candidate immune exposures from TCR beta sequences and the way those sequences occurred across donors. Besides the first cohort of about 730 subjects, a separate validation cohort made up of roughly 120 different subjects was used. A handful of DR-DQ haplotypes were handled as single units for association and clustering because linkage in the cohort was strong. To decide whether each TCR beta V gene segment behaved as functional or pseudogenic, an earlier analysis of some 600 of the donors relied on high-throughput TCR beta sequencing. Among a few hundred genotyped donors of the cohort, an average of 235,054 unique TCR beta nucleotide sequences were sequenced per donor, about a sixth of them non-productive. A later analysis re-analyzed previously published TCR beta repertoires from 500 to 700 donors and added high-resolution HLA genotyping to study TCR occurrence patterns. The number of donors typed differed by locus, with roughly 629-640 for A, B, C, DRB1 and DQB1, roughly 520 for DQA1, approximately 570 for DPA1, and some 470 for DPB1. Of the 398 genotyped donors, 75% to 85% were placed in the genetic ancestry cluster associated with self-reported Caucasian donors. To predict cytomegalovirus infection status, the study combined high-throughput TCR immunosequencing, statistical association of individual TCRs with disease status, and machine learning. HLA typing included class I and class II loci at four-digit resolution.

General findings and caveats noted by the study authors: In a later analysis, HLA-associated TCR beta chains showed more clonal expansion and lower generation probabilities than non-associated chains that were equally common. The study listed 150 to 200 TCR beta chains as associated with cytomegalovirus. The authors suggested that the approach could potentially be extended to other disease states and immunological phenotypes. According to a later analysis, TCR association rates differed among HLA loci, with DRB1 alleles showing the most associated TCRs and HLA-C alleles showing the fewest. Several of the top co-occurrence clusters appeared to be linked to parvovirus B19, influenza, CMV and Epstein-Barr virus, according to a later analysis. A later analysis found that most CMV-associated TCR beta chains appeared HLA-restricted, with HLA associations seemingly driven largely by CMV exposure. In an earlier analysis of over 550 of the donors, most TCR beta V segments were observed in productive rearrangements about 87% or about 30% of the time, broadly matching IMGT annotations. Because some donors lacked HLA typing at each locus, the association tests relied only on the typed subset. Most TCR sequences were observed very rarely across donors, whereas some public TCRs were present in many individuals. Sequencing depth was assumed to be roughly uniform across donors in the presence/absence analyses, though that assumption may not hold. In vitro tests confirmed that a few of the cytomegalovirus-associated TCR beta chains recognize cytomegalovirus antigens. The earlier analysis of some 560 of the donors excluded fewer than 20 rarely observed V segments, including chromosome 9 orphons, because counts were too low. A further reported finding was that TCR beta sequences accurately predicted the HLA-A and HLA-B alleles for most subjects in the first cohort. For the cohort, immune exposure information was limited to CMV serostatus. Strong co-occurrence of HLA alleles, especially DR and DQ, made assigning TCR associations to individual alleles difficult. Compared with the roughly 720-donor mean, donors in an Asian-associated ancestry cluster had fewer N-insertions in productive TCRs, according to a later genetic analysis. Correlated functional status among segregating V segments might reflect linkage disequilibrium, but an unknown experimental factor could not be ruled out. The classifier was reported to diagnose cytomegalovirus status with high specificity and sensitivity in both the original and validation cohorts. At a false discovery rate of 0.05, a later analysis linked 16,951 TCR beta sequences to specific HLA alleles. In a later genetic analysis, a missense DCLRE1C variant was associated with V-gene and J-gene trimming of TCR beta chains, and the association was replicated in an independent cohort. A cluster of highly shared sequence variants was judged likely to be a technical artifact of the sequencing pipeline. In this cohort, only TCR beta chains were sequenced, and detectable features were limited by the absence of alpha or paired-chain data.

In the case of this clone: Which antigen it targets is not known. Base quality data are lacking; no much larger clone is found one base away.

The cohort was made up of approximately 670 healthy bone marrow donors. At the time of sampling, every cohort member was nominally healthy, though immune exposures that went unrecorded were likely present. The donor tested CMV seropositive, placing the donor among the 250 to 350 seropositive members of the cohort. A peripheral blood sample was provided by each donor, and peripheral blood mononuclear cells were used for TCR beta sequencing. Genomic DNA extraction from the blood cell samples was performed with the Qiagen DNeasy Blood Extraction Kit. Receptor amplification or capture employed the immunoSEQ multiplex PCR assay. The multiplex PCR relied on a mix of 60 forward primers for TCR Vbeta segments and 13 reverse primers for TCR Jbeta segments. A multiplex PCR assay on genomic DNA amplified the CDR3 region of rearranged TCR beta genes. On the Illumina HiSeq System, the amplified TCR beta libraries were sequenced as 87-base-pair reads. Per the authors' processing: Across the 500 to 850 repertoires, a later analysis counted about 81 million unique TCR beta chains, roughly 11 million of which were shared by at least two donors. Raw reads were error-corrected and collapsed into unique sequences by a nearest-neighbor algorithm in which closely related sequences were merged to remove PCR and sequencing errors. V, D and J gene segments were assigned by aligning CDR3 sequences to IMGT reference sequences. For a sequence to be retained, a match of at least six nucleotides was required to both a V gene segment and a J gene segment. Rearrangements were classified as productive when the CDR3 lacked stop codons and remained in frame with V and J, and all other rearrangements were classified as non-productive. Following IMGT convention, CDR3 was defined as the stretch from the second conserved V-encoded cysteine to the conserved J-encoded phenylalanine. In an earlier analysis of approximately 500 of the donors, sequences lacking an unambiguous match to a single V gene segment were excluded. In an earlier analysis of approximately 610 of the donors, V segments were called functional above 56.7% productive rearrangements and were called segregating when the between-donor standard deviation exceeded 5%. To diagnose cytomegalovirus status from the catalog of TCR beta chain sequences, a statistical classification framework was built. A later analysis assigned V and J genes by comparing TCR nucleotide sequences with IMGT/GENE-DB human TR gene sequences. The TCRdist pipeline was used in a later analysis to assign CDR3 sequences and most-parsimonious VDJ recombination scenarios. In a later analysis, each TCR beta chain was defined by its CDR3 amino acid sequence together with its V-gene family, and reads without a unique V-gene family were excluded. In a later analysis, 450 to 600 highly shared, low-generation-probability nucleotide sequences were removed to address suspected cross-contamination and a sequencing artifact. For each public chain, a later analysis derived a clonal expansion index from normalized ranks of inferred template counts within each repertoire. Generation probabilities in a later analysis came from a VDJ recombination model fitted to out-of-frame rearrangements, and those results were checked against IGoR. In a later analysis, hypergeometric tests were used to score TCR-TCR, TCR-HLA and TCR-CMV co-occurrence, with a repertoire-size bias correction applied to TCR pairs. False discovery rates were estimated in a later analysis by permuting HLA or CMV assignments 20 times. In a later analysis, co-occurring TCRs were grouped with DBSCAN, and TCRdist sequence similarity was added when clustering was performed within HLA-allele-positive subsets. Co-occurrence clustering excluded repertoires with fewer than 30,000 or more than 120,000 public chains, plus five with anomalous nucleotide sharing. TCRdb stores this immuneACCESS table with in-frame sequences only. Part of the clones is absent; in the studies checked, under half of the shortfall reflects unresolved V genes, and no reason is known for the rest. From that table come the V and J calls and clone size; the DNA was used to work out D and trimming. This sample gives tens of thousands of clones in total; around four fifths of them show up just once. Clones ranked in the top ten supply 6% to 8% of the sample.

Sequencing used PBMCs. The origin of this receptor is a woman aged 45-60 years in good health and CMV-seropositive.

Here is the DNA: TGTGCCAGTAGTATCGGGGCGGCTAGCGGGATCCCAATACATGAGCAGTACTTC. It is translated as CASSIGAASGIPIHEQYF. The V gene is TRBV19 and the J gene is TRBJ2-7; the central 9 bases match TRBD2. The germline V gene (reference sequence) specifies LNHDA as CDR1 and SQIVND as CDR2. The CDR3 holds 18 amino acids from the cysteine to the phenylalanine. Just the 54-base CDR3 DNA is kept, in frame starting at base 1. Germline trimming: 3 bases from V, 7 bases from J; junction bases outside gene matches: 19.